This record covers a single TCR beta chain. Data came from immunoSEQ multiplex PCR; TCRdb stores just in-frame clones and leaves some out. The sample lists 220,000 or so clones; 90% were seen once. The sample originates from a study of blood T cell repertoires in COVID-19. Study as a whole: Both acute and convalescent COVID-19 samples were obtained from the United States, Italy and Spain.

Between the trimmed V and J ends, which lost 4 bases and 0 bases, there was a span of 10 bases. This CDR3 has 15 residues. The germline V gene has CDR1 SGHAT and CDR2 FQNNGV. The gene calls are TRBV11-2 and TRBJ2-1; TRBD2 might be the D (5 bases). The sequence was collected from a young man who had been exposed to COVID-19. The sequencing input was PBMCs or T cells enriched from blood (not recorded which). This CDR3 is CASSSGLPSYNEQFF. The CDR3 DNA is TGTGCCAGCAGCTCCGGACTTCCCTCCTACAATGAGCAGTTCTTC.